These T cell receptor beta chains were read from a single sample in a study of lymphopenia after photon versus proton radiotherapy. Data came from immunoSEQ multiplex PCR; TCRdb stores just in-frame clones and leaves some out. The sample carries about 40,000 clones, just over 85% recorded once. Source: peripheral blood, taken from a patient treated with proton-based radiotherapy. These receptors were obtained from a woman in her 70s with pancreatic cancer. Some clones in this sample may be carry-over from other donors' samples. The CDR3 runs from the conserved cysteine through the conserved F or W. D genes are given only for firm matches. Clone size is shown for a subset of rows, as once, few, many or a class of expanded clone.

J: TRBJ2-7; size: NA; V: TRBV19; D: NA; DNA: TGTGCCAGTAGTGCGTGGGCCGAGACCACCTACGAGCAGTACTTC; CDR3: CASSAWAETTYEQYF
J: TRBJ2-1; size: NA; V: TRBV10-3; D: TRBD1; DNA: TGTGCCATCGCCCGGACAGGGGGATCAAACAACAATGAGCAGTTCTTC; CDR3: CAIARTGGSNNNEQFF
J: TRBJ1-5; size: NA; V: TRBV27; D: NA; DNA: TGTGCCAGCACTCCTGGGGATCCTAGCAATCAGCCCCAGCATTTT; CDR3: CASTPGDPSNQPQHF
J: TRBJ2-7; size: NA; V: TRBV11-2; D: NA; DNA: TGTGCCAGCAGCTTAGAGCGACAGTTTTACGAGCAGTACTTC; CDR3: CASSLERQFYEQYF
J: TRBJ1-1; size: NA; V: TRBV27; D: NA; DNA: TGTGCCAGCAGTCCGAGGGGGGTGAACACTGAAGCTTTCTTT; CDR3: CASSPRGVNTEAFF
J: TRBJ1-4; size: NA; V: TRBV27; D: NA; DNA: TGTGCCAGCAGCCAGGGACGTGGGGAAAAACTGTTTTTT; CDR3: CASSQGRGEKLFF
J: TRBJ2-7; size: NA; V: TRBV10-3; D: NA; DNA: TGTGCCATCAGTGACTTTGCGGCAGGCGTCACCTACGAGCAGTACTTC; CDR3: CAISDFAAGVTYEQYF
J: TRBJ2-2; size: NA; V: TRBV30; D: TRBD1; DNA: TGTGCCTGGATTGGGACAGCCGAAAACACCGGGGAGCTGTTTTTT; CDR3: CAWIGTAENTGELFF
J: TRBJ2-2; size: NA; V: TRBV5-1; D: TRBD2; DNA: TGCGCCAGCAGCTGGACTAGCGGGACAACCACCGGGGAGCTGTTTTTT; CDR3: CASSWTSGTTTGELFF
J: TRBJ2-1; size: NA; V: TRBV10-2; D: NA; DNA: TGCGCCAGCAGGGACCCCAAGGGAACTAATGAGCAGTTCTTC; CDR3: CASRDPKGTNEQFF
J: TRBJ2-1; size: NA; V: TRBV13; D: NA; DNA: TGTGCCAGCAGCTTAGGGTCCTTCCCCTACAATGAGCAGTTCTTC; CDR3: CASSLGSFPYNEQFF
J: TRBJ2-1; size: NA; V: TRBV7-9; D: NA; DNA: TGTGCCAGCAGCTTAGGGGGCCAGAATGAGCAGTTCTTC; CDR3: CASSLGGQNEQFF
J: TRBJ2-3; size: NA; V: TRBV7-2; D: NA; DNA: TGTGCCAGCAGCTTCAGCGGCGTCGACACGCAGTATTTT; CDR3: CASSFSGVDTQYF
J: TRBJ2-3; size: NA; V: TRBV5-1; D: TRBD2; DNA: TGCGCCAGCAGCTTAGCGGGAGTAAGGACAGATACGCAGTATTTT; CDR3: CASSLAGVRTDTQYF
J: TRBJ2-2; size: NA; V: TRBV27; D: NA; DNA: TGTGCCAGCAGAAGCGGAACGAACACCGGGGAGCTGTTTTTT; CDR3: CASRSGTNTGELFF
J: TRBJ1-4; size: once; V: TRBV29-1; D: TRBD1; DNA: TGCAGCGTTGACGCAGGGGGTACTAATGAAAAACTGTTTTTT; CDR3: CSVDAGGTNEKLFF
J: TRBJ2-1; size: few; V: TRBV11-2; D: NA; DNA: TGTGCCAGCAGCTTAATGGGGGTTCAGGACAATGAGCAGTTCTTC; CDR3: CASSLMGVQDNEQFF
J: TRBJ2-2; size: once; V: TRBV7-2; D: NA; DNA: TGTGCCAGCAGCTACGGGATCCCAAACGCCGGGGAGCTGTTTTTT; CDR3: CASSYGIPNAGELFF
J: TRBJ2-5; size: NA; V: TRBV4-1; D: TRBD1; DNA: TGCGCCAGCAGCCAAGATGGTAGACAGGGGAGTTATAAAGAGACCCAGTACTTC; CDR3: CASSQDGRQGSYKETQYF
J: TRBJ2-7; size: NA; V: TRBV14; D: NA; DNA: TGTGCCAGCAGCCAGTCTGTGCGCGAGCAGTACTTC; CDR3: CASSQSVREQYF
J: TRBJ2-7; size: NA; V: TRBV5-6; D: TRBD1; DNA: TGTGCCAGCAGCTTGGGGCAGGGGGTCTACGAGCAGTACTTC; CDR3: CASSLGQGVYEQYF
J: TRBJ2-7; size: NA; V: TRBV5-4; D: TRBD1; DNA: TGTGCCAGCAGCTCCACAGGGGGCGCGGTCGAGCAGTACTTC; CDR3: CASSSTGGAVEQYF
J: TRBJ2-3; size: NA; V: TRBV27; D: NA; DNA: TGTGCCAGCAGTCCACATAACACAGATACGCAGTATTTT; CDR3: CASSPHNTDTQYF